What follows describes a single T cell receptor (beta chain). Preparation of the TCRbeta library used unique molecular identifiers. TCRdb recomputed calls from the PCR reads with MiXCR, one row per CDR3 protein. The profile covers roughly 500,000 distinct CDR3 sequences, with approximately 32% appearing a single time and 2.4% taken by the ten largest. These data belong to a study of T-cell reconstitution after alpha-beta-depleted transplantation in children. In germline, CDR1 is MGHRA, CDR2 YSYEKL. V dropped 0 bases and J dropped 2 bases, with 12 bases sitting between them. The CDR3 is 16 amino acids.

The chain couples TRBV4-1 to TRBJ2-3; no clear D gene. Sample: PBMCs from the stem cell graft donor, taken from the stem cell graft. The TCR was taken from a human donor who donated a stem cell graft to a child with aplastic anemia. The CDR3 reads CASSQDAASYTDTQYF. The CDR3 DNA sequence: TGCGCCAGCAGCCAAGATGCGGCCTCGTACACAGATACGCAGTATTTT.